This T cell receptor (beta chain) was sequenced for a study of control samples from healthy donors and cancer patients (TCRdb year 2020). This clone came up a few times. What antigen it recognizes has not been identified. No quality values exist for individual bases; no much larger clone is one base distant. The library was prepared using the immunoSEQ multiplex PCR assay. The table was pulled from immuneACCESS by TCRdb, which kept in-frame rearrangements only. Such tables lose some clones; where checked, under half of the loss comes from unresolved V genes, and the rest has no known cause. The sample table records 150,000 to 200,000 clones; 80% to 90% of these occur just once. 4% to 6% of the sample rests with the top ten. CDR1 and CDR2 (MNHEY, SVGAGI) derive from the germline V gene. The CDR3, cysteine through phenylalanine, is 16 amino acids long. The DNA shown is the 48-base CDR3, in frame from base 1. Deletion took 2 bases off V and 8 bases off J, with a span of 16 bases between the germline ends.

The chain links TRBV6-5 with TRBJ1-6; a tentative D match to TRBD1 spans 6 bases. Sequenced sample: blood. This TCR was sampled from a woman in her thirties in good health. The sequence in DNA is TGTGCCAGCAGTTACGAATGGGGGCGCCGGGATTCACCCCTCCACTTT. Its coded protein is CASSYEWGRRDSPLHF.